This T cell receptor beta chain is drawn from a study of identical twins. This clonotype occurred many times. Its specificity is unknown. Study-level results: Excess sharing by twins proved weaker in beta out-of-frame sequences. For cord blood, abundant beta clonotypes had fewer insertions, unlike memory repertoires, which showed none. Analyses of zero insertions could be partly confounded by invariant MAIT and iNKT cells.

With template switching, a universal primer site was added, and the cDNA carried unique molecular identifiers. TCRdb processed the 5' RACE reads anew with MiXCR; each CDR3 protein has one entry. The sample contains about 280,000 distinct CDR3 sequences, 6.5% to 9.5% of which appear only once. These same data were also listed under a study on yellow fever vaccine responses in identical twins.

The TCR comes from a woman under 30 in good health. Material: memory (CD45RO+) T cells sorted from blood.

CDR3 sequence (DNA): TGTGCCACCAGTGATTCGCAGGGATACGGAGAGACCCAGTACTTC. Its translation: CATSDSQGYGETQYF. V is TRBV24-1 and J is TRBJ2-5, with D tentatively TRBD1 (5 bases). In germline, CDR1 is KGHDR, CDR2 SFDVKD. V was clipped by 2 bases and J by 4 bases, with 13 bases between them. This CDR3 spans 15 amino acids.